This T cell receptor beta chain was obtained from a study of T cell repertoires in cytomegalovirus infection. Study-level information: Based on public TCR beta signatures, there were indications of CMV infection and of a matching HLA type.

General study results and limits: Of the TCR beta families, the public ones yielded a cumulative frequency that identified carriers of CMV plus the relevant HLA. HLA-C-restricted, CMV-specific TCR beta clonotypes were dominant ex vivo.

CDR1 is SGHVS, CDR2 FNYEAQ, per germline. The CDR3 is made up of 16 amino acids. Trimming cost V 1 base and J 7 bases; bases outside gene matches: 8. TCRdb fed the reads into MiXCR, producing one record per CDR3 protein. The table has about 770,000 distinct CDR3 sequences, roughly 29% seen once. The sample holds many counts of this clonotype. Its antigen remains unknown. The input for sequencing was cultured CD8+ T cells from PBMCs, taken from culture after CMV antigen stimulation. The rearrangement links TRBV7-6 to TRBJ2-1; 9 bases line up with TRBD2. The sequence was obtained from a human donor in good health (CMV status not recorded). Some clones in this sample may be carry-over from other donors' samples. As DNA, the CDR3 is TGTGCCAGCAGCTTAGAGGAAGCGGGGGGCCGTAATGAGCAGTTCTTC. Translated, it gives CASSLEEAGGRNEQFF. The whole variable domain, filled in from reference TRBV7-6 and TRBJ2-1, reads GAGVSQSPRYKVTKRGQDVALRCDPISGHVSLYWYRQALGQGPEFLTYFNYEAQQDKSGLPNDRFSAERPEGSISTLTIQRTEQRDSAMYRCASSLEEAGGRNEQFFGPGTRLTVL.